Listed here are 2 T cell receptor beta chains from one sample, sequenced in a study of blood T cell repertoires in COVID-19. Data came from immunoSEQ multiplex PCR; TCRdb stores just in-frame clones and leaves some out. The sample lists under 250,000 clones; 70% to 90% were seen once. The sample consisted of PBMCs or T cells enriched from blood (not recorded which). The receptors stem from a man aged 25-45 years who had recovered from COVID-19.

The chain uses TRBV18 and TRBJ2-7, with D perhaps TRBD1 (6 bases). The CDR3 is 14 residues long. The ends were cut back, 3 bases at V and 7 bases at J, with 16 bases in the middle. CDR1 and CDR2 (germline): KGHSH, LQKENI. The CDR3 DNA reads TGTGCCAGCTCACCTTGGGGGCAGGGTCAAGAGCAGTACTTC. This encodes CASSPWGQGQEQYF.

The CDR3 loop is CASSSTEFSYNSPLHF. The CDR3 DNA reads as TGTGCCAGCAGCTCTACCGAATTCTCCTATAATTCACCCCTCCACTTT. V is TRBV5-6 and J is TRBJ1-6, with D uncertain. CDR3 length equals 16 residues. The V and J ends lost 3 bases and 0 bases respectively, with 10 bases between them. The germline V gene has CDR1 SGHDT and CDR2 YYEEEE.